A selection of T cell receptor beta chains follows, all from one sample in a study of T-cell memory formation after mild COVID-19. TCRdb independently ran MiXCR on the 5' RACE reads; one entry per CDR3 protein. There are under 350,000 distinct CDR3 sequences in the sample; 16% occur only once, and more than 20% lies in the top ten. The sample comprised PBMCs or a T cell subset sorted from them (not recorded which). The receptors were sampled from a man in his late teens or twenties who had mild COVID-19 (a few samples of this study predate the infection). Cell type and time point are not known. CDR3s include the opening cysteine and the closing phenylalanine or tryptophan. A D gene is named only where the DNA matches it firmly. Where a row states a size, it is once, few, many or the class of an expanded clone; other rows omit it.

V gene	J gene	D gene	clone size	CDR3 protein	CDR3 DNA
TRBV4-1	TRBJ2-5	.	.	CASSPQNQETQYF	TGCGCCAGCAGCCCCCAGAACCAAGAGACCCAGTACTTC
TRBV7-2	TRBJ2-3	.	few	CASSLAPGTDYTDTQYF	TGTGCCAGCAGCTTAGCACCTGGGACGGATTACACAGATACGCAGTATTTT
TRBV5-1	TRBJ1-3	TRBD1	.	CASSPGQALSGNTIYF	TGCGCCAGCAGCCCGGGACAGGCCCTCTCTGGAAACACCATATATTTT
TRBV6-2/TRBV6-3	TRBJ1-2	.	.	CASSWSRDSSCTF	TGTGCCAGCAGTTGGTCGAGAGATTCTTCATGCACCTTC
TRBV3-1	TRBJ1-6	.	few	CASSQEGGLGSLHF	TGTGCCAGCAGCCAAGAAGGGGGACTAGGATCCCTCCACTTT
TRBV2	TRBJ2-5	TRBD2	.	CAIGTSGQETQYF	TGTGCCATCGGGACTAGCGGCCAAGAGACCCAGTACTTC
TRBV15	TRBJ2-4	.	.	CATSRAGGGTKNIQYF	TGTGCCACCAGCAGGGCCGGAGGGGGGACCAAAAACATTCAGTACTTC
TRBV23-1	TRBJ1-6	.	.	CASSRRSNVISPLHF	TGCGCCAGCAGTCGACGGTCAAATGTTATTTCACCCCTCCACTTT
TRBV5-4	TRBJ2-1	.	few	CASSLDLRTDNEQFF	TGTGCCAGCAGCTTGGACCTCCGGACAGACAATGAGCAGTTCTTC
TRBV7-2	TRBJ2-1	.	many	CASSFQPDIYSEQFF	TGTGCCAGCAGCTTTCAACCGGACATCTATAGTGAGCAGTTCTTC
TRBV7-2	TRBJ1-2	.	few	CASSFSSWDQVGYTF	TGTGCCAGCAGCTTCAGTTCTTGGGACCAGGTCGGCTACACCTTC
TRBV10-3	TRBJ2-3	TRBD2	few	CAISETERGTPDTQYF	TGTGCCATCAGTGAGACTGAGCGGGGGACTCCAGATACGCAGTATTTT
TRBV7-9	TRBJ2-1	TRBD1	few	CASSYDRGDNEQFF	TGTGCCAGCAGCTACGACAGGGGAGACAATGAGCAGTTCTTC
TRBV7-2	TRBJ2-3	.	few	CASSFRDLKGDTQYF	TGTGCCAGCAGCTTTCGGGACTTAAAAGGGGATACGCAGTATTTT
TRBV4-2	TRBJ2-1	.	few	CASSQDRHTLQFF	TGTGCCAGCAGCCAAGATAGACACACTCTGCAGTTCTTC
TRBV6-5	TRBJ2-2	TRBD1	few	CASSYGQGENTGELFF	TGTGCCAGCAGTTACGGCCAGGGGGAAAACACCGGGGAGCTGTTTTTT
TRBV7-2	TRBJ1-1	.	many	CASSFGQKGEAFF	TGTGCCAGCAGCTTCGGTCAGAAGGGTGAAGCTTTCTTT
TRBV20-1	TRBJ1-5	TRBD1	.	CSARDTGGYQPQHF	TGCAGTGCTAGAGACACAGGGGGCTATCAGCCCCAGCATTTT
TRBV27	TRBJ1-5	TRBD1	few	CASRTMTGTNQPQHF	TGTGCCAGCAGGACCATGACAGGGACAAATCAGCCCCAGCATTTT
TRBV28	TRBJ1-1	TRBD1	few	CASSSWTGGYTEAFF	TGTGCCAGCAGTTCCTGGACAGGGGGCTACACTGAAGCTTTCTTT
TRBV10-3	TRBJ2-5	.	.	CAISEAPTLQETQYF	TGTGCCATCAGTGAGGCCCCAACCTTACAAGAGACCCAGTACTTC
TRBV5-1	TRBJ1-2	.	.	CASSGRTSSNYGYTF	TGCGCCAGCAGTGGCAGGACAAGCTCTAACTATGGCTACACCTTC
TRBV19	TRBJ1-4	.	few	CASSPAGIANEKLFF	TGTGCCAGTAGCCCCGCCGGGATAGCTAATGAAAAACTGTTTTTT
TRBV5-1	TRBJ2-3	TRBD1	.	CASSSAGGADTQYF	TGCGCCAGCAGCTCGGCAGGGGGCGCAGATACGCAGTATTTT
TRBV20-1	TRBJ2-3	.	.	CSARMSGSWGTDTQYF	TGCAGTGCTAGAATGTCAGGGAGTTGGGGCACAGATACGCAGTATTTT
TRBV29-1	TRBJ2-7	TRBD2	.	CSAGTLAGSEQYF	TGCAGCGCCGGGACGCTAGCGGGGTCCGAGCAGTACTTC
TRBV15	TRBJ1-4	.	.	CATSRGGLADEKLFF	TGTGCCACCAGCAGAGGCGGCTTGGCGGATGAAAAACTGTTTTTT
TRBV7-2	TRBJ2-5	.	few	CASSPPGNQETQYF	TGTGCCAGCAGCCCTCCAGGGAACCAAGAGACCCAGTACTTC
TRBV7-2	TRBJ2-5	TRBD1	few	CASSLGDRARETQYF	TGTGCCAGCAGCTTAGGGGACAGGGCACGAGAGACCCAGTACTTC
TRBV7-9	TRBJ2-5	.	.	CASSFSVPQETQYF	TGTGCCAGCAGCTTTTCTGTCCCTCAAGAGACCCAGTACTTC
TRBV20-1	TRBJ2-3	TRBD2	once	CSARDTRGLAGVPDTQYF	TGCAGTGCTAGAGATACCAGGGGACTAGCGGGAGTCCCAGATACGCAGTATTTT
TRBV9	TRBJ2-2	TRBD2	few	CASSEKLAALGELFF	TGTGCCAGCAGCGAGAAACTAGCGGCGCTCGGGGAGCTGTTTTTT
TRBV4-2	TRBJ2-1	TRBD1	.	CASSQARDRGRNEQFF	TGTGCCAGCAGCCAAGCGCGAGACAGGGGTAGGAATGAGCAGTTCTTC
TRBV24-1	TRBJ2-2	TRBD1	.	CATSDFLGQGAGELFF	TGTGCCACCAGTGATTTCCTGGGACAGGGTGCCGGGGAGCTGTTTTTT
TRBV11-2	TRBJ1-1	TRBD1	few	CASSLPLGQGWRDTEAFF	TGTGCCAGCAGCTTACCCTTGGGACAGGGTTGGAGGGACACTGAAGCTTTCTTT
TRBV7-9	TRBJ2-1	.	.	CASSSGPQVDVFPLF	TGTGCCAGCAGCTCGGGACCGCAAGTCGATGTTTTCCCTCTCTTC
TRBV12-3/TRBV12-4	TRBJ2-5	.	many	CASSSVYGHQETQYF	TGTGCCAGCAGTTCCGTGTACGGACACCAAGAGACCCAGTACTTC
TRBV28	TRBJ2-1	.	.	CASSYDREGVLYNEQFF	TGTGCCAGCAGTTATGACAGGGAGGGGGTTCTCTACAATGAGCAGTTCTTC
TRBV7-8	TRBJ2-4	.	few	CASSIGAKNIQYF	TGTGCCAGCAGTATAGGGGCCAAAAACATTCAGTACTTC
TRBV5-1	TRBJ2-3	.	many	CASSLRGTDTQYF	TGCGCCAGCAGTTTACGGGGGACAGATACGCAGTATTTT
TRBV11-2	TRBJ2-2	.	few	CASSLVSSSTGELFF	TGTGCCAGCAGCTTAGTGTCCTCCTCCACCGGGGAGCTGTTTTTT
TRBV20-1	TRBJ2-5	TRBD2	.	CSAEDSGGPKTQYF	TGCAGTGCCGAGGATAGCGGGGGGCCGAAGACCCAGTACTTC
TRBV7-2	TRBJ2-6	.	few	CASSLARGSGANVLTF	TGTGCCAGCAGCTTAGCGAGGGGCTCTGGGGCCAACGTCCTGACTTTC
TRBV7-9	TRBJ2-7	.	.	CVSSLSYEQYF	TGTGTCAGCAGCTTGTCCTACGAGCAGTACTTC
TRBV4-1	TRBJ2-4	.	few	CASSHGPGGAKNIQYF	TGCGCCAGCAGCCATGGCCCTGGGGGAGCCAAAAACATTCAGTACTTC
TRBV28	TRBJ1-5	.	.	CASTTVVAGNQPQHF	TGTGCCAGCACCACTGTTGTGGCAGGGAATCAGCCCCAGCATTTT
TRBV28	TRBJ1-6	.	.	CASSFSGTNSPLHF	TGTGCCAGCAGTTTTTCGGGGACGAATTCACCCCTCCACTTT
TRBV7-6	TRBJ2-3	.	few	CASSLGWGDDTQYF	TGTGCCAGCAGCTTAGGTTGGGGGGACGATACGCAGTATTTT